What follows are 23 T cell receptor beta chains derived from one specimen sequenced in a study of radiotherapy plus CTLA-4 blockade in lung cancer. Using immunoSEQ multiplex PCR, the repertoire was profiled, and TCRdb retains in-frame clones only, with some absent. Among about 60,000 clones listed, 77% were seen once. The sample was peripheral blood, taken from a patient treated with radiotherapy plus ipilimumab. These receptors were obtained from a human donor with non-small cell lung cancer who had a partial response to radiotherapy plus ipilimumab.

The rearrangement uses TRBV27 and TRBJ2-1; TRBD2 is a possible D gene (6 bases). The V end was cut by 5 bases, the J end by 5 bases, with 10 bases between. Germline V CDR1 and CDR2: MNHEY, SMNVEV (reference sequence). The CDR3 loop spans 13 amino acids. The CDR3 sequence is CASSASEHNEQFF. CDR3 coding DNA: TGTGCCAGCAGTGCTAGCGAACACAATGAGCAGTTCTTC.

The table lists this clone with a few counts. The CDR3 DNA follows: TGTGCCAGCAGCACGCGGGACGGATCCTACGAGCAGTACTTC. This sequence encodes CASSTRDGSYEQYF. V gene TRBV7-6 combines with J gene TRBJ2-7; tentatively, D is TRBD2 (6 bases). The length of the CDR3 is 14 residues. Trimming took 5 bases from V and 1 from J, leaving 12 bases between them. Germline V CDR1 and CDR2: SGHVS, FNYEAQ.

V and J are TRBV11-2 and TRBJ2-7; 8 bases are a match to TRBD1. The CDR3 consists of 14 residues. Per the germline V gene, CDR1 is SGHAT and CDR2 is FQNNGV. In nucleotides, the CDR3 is TGTGCTACTCGACGGACAGGGTTCACATACGAGCAGTACTTC. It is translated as CATRRTGFTYEQYF.

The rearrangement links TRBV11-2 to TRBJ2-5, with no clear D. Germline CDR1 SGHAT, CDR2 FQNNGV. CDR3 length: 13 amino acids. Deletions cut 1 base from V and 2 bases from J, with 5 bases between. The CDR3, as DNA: TGTGCCAGCAGCTTAGGTCAGCAAGAGACCCAGTACTTC. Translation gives CASSLGQQETQYF. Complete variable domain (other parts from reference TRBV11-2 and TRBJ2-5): EAGVAQSPRYKIIEKRQSVAFWCNPISGHATLYWYQQILGQGPKLLIQFQNNGVVDDSQLPKDRFSAERLKGVDSTLKIQPAKLEDSAVYLCASSLGQQETQYFGPGTRLLVL.

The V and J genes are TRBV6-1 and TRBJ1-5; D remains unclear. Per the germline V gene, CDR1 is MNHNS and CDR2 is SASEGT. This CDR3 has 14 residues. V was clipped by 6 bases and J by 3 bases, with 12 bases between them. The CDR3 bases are TGTGCCAGCAGCCGTCACAGTCCCAATCAGCCCCAGCATTTT. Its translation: CASSRHSPNQPQHF.

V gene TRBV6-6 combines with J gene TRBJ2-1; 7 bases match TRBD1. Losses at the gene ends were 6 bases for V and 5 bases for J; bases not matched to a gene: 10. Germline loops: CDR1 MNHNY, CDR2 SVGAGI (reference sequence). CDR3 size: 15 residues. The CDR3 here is CASSPLRDRNNEQFF. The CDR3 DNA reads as TGTGCCAGCAGCCCACTGAGGGACAGAAACAATGAGCAGTTCTTC.

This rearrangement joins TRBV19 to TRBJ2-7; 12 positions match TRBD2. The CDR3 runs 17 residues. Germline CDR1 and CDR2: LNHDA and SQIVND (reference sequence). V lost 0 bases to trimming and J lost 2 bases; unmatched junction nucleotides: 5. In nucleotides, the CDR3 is TGTGCCAGTAGTATAGACCGGACTAGCGGGGTTACCTACGAGCAGTACTTC. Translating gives CASSIDRTSGVTYEQYF.

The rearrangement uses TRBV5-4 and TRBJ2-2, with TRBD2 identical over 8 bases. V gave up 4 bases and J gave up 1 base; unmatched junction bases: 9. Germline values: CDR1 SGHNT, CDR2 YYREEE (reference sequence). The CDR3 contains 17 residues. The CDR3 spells CASSQGGGGQNTGELFF. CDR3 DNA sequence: TGTGCCAGCAGCCAAGGAGGCGGGGGGCAGAACACCGGGGAGCTGTTTTTT. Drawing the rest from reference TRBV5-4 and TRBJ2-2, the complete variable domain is ETGVTQSPTHLIKTRGQQVTLRCSSQSGHNTVSWYQQALGQGPQFIFQYYREEENGRGNFPPRFSGLQFPNYSSELNVNALELDDSALYLCASSQGGGGQNTGELFFGEGSRLTVL.

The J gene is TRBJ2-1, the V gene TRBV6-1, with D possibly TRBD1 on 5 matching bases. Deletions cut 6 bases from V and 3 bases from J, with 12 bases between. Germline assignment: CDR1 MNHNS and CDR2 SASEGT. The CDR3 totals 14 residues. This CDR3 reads CASRDTDSYNEQFF. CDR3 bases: TGTGCCAGCAGAGACACCGACAGCTACAATGAGCAGTTCTTC.

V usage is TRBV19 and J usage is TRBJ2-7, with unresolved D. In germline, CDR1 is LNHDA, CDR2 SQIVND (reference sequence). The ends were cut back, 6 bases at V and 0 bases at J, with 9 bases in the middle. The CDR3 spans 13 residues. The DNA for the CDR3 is TGTGCCAGTAGCCAGGTCAGCTCCTACGAGCAGTACTTC. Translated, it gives CASSQVSSYEQYF.

This CDR3 is CASSQERPTGYQPQHF. The CDR3 DNA reads as TGCGCCAGCAGCCAAGAGAGGCCGACAGGGTATCAGCCCCAGCATTTT. The V and J genes are TRBV4-1 and TRBJ1-5; 7 nucleotides align to TRBD1. CDR1 and CDR2 (germline): MGHRA, YSYEKL. The CDR3 contains 16 residues. The ends lost 0 bases at V and 5 bases at J; junction bases unmatched: 7.

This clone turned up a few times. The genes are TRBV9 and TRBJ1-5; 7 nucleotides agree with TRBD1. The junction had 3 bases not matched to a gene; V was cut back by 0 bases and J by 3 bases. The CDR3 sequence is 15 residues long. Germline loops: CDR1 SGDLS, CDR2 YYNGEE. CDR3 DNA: TGTGCCAGCAGCGTAGGACAGGGTTTCAATCAGCCCCAGCATTTT. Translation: CASSVGQGFNQPQHF.

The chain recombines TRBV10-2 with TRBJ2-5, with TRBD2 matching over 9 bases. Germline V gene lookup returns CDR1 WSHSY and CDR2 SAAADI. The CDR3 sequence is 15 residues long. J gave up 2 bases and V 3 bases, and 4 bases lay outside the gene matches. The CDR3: CASSDRSGGQETQYF. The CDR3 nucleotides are TGCGCCAGCAGTGATCGTAGCGGGGGTCAAGAGACCCAGTACTTC.

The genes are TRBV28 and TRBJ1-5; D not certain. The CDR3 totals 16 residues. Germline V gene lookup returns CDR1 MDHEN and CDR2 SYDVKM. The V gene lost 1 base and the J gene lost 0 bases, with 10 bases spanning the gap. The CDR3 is CASSLSDTYSNQPQHF. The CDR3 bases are TGTGCCAGCAGTTTATCTGACACCTATAGCAATCAGCCCCAGCATTTT.

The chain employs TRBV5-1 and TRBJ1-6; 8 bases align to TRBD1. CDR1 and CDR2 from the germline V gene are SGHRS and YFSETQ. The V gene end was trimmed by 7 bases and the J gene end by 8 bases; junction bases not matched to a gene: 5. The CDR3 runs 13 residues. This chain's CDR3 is CASSGGADSPLHF. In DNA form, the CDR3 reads TGCGCCAGCTCAGGGGGCGCGGATTCACCCCTCCACTTT.

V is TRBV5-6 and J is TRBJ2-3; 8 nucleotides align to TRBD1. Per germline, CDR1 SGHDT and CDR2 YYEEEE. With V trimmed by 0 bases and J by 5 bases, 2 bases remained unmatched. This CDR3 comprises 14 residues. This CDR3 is CASSLGTGLDTQYF. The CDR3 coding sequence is TGTGCCAGCAGCTTGGGGACAGGGTTAGATACGCAGTATTTT.

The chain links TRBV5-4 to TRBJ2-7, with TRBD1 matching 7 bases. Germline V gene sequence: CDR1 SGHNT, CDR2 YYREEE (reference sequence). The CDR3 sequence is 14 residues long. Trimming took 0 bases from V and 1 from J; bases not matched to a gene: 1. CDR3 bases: TGTGCCAGCAGCTTGGGGGACAGATCCTACGAGCAGTACTTC. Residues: CASSLGDRSYEQYF.

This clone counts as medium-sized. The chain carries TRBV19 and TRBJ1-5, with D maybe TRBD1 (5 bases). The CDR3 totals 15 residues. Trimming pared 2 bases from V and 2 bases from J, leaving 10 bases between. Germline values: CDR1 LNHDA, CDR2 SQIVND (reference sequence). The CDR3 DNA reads TGTGCCAGTAGTATAAGGGGTGAGGGCAATCAGCCCCAGCATTTT. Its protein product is CASSIRGEGNQPQHF.

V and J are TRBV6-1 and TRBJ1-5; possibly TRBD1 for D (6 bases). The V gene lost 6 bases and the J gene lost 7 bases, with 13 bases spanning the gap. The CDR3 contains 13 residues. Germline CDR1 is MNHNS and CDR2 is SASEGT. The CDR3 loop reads CASSAGTSQPQHF. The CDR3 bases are TGTGCCAGCAGCGCCGGGACATCGCAGCCCCAGCATTTT.

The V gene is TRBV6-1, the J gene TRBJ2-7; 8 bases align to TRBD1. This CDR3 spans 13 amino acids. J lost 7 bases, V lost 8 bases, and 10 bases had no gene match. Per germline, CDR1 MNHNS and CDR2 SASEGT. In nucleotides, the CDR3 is TGTGCCAGCTCGGGACAGGAGAGAGCAGAGCAGTACTTC. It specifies CASSGQERAEQYF.

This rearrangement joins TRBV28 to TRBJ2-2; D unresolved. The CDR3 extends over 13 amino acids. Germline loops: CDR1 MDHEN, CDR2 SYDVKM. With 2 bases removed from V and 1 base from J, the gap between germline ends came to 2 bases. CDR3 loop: CASSLLNTGELFF. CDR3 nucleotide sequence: TGTGCCAGCAGTTTACTGAACACCGGGGAGCTGTTTTTT.

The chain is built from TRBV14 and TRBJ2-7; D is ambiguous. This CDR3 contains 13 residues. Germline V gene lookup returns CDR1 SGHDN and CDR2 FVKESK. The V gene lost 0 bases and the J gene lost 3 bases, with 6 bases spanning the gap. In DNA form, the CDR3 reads TGTGCCAGCAGCCAAGACAACAGCTACGAGCAGTACTTC. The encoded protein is CASSQDNSYEQYF.

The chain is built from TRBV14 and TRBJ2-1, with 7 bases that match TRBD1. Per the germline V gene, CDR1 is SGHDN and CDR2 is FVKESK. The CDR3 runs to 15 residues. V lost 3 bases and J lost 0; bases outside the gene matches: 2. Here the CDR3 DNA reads TGTGCCAGCAGCCAGGGGGACAGCTCCTACAATGAGCAGTTCTTC. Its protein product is CASSQGDSSYNEQFF.